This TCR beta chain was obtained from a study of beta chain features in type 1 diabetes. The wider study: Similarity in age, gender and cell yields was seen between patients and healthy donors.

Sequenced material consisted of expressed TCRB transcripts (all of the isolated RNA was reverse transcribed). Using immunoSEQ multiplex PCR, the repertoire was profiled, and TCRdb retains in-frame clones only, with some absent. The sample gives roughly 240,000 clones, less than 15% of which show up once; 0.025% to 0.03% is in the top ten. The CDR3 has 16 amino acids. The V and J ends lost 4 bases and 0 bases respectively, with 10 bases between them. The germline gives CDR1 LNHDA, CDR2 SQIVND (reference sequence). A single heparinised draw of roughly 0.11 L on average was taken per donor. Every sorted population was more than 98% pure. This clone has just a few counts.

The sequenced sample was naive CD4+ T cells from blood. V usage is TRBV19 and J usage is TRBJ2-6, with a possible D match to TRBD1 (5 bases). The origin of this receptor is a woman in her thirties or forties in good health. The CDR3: CASSTTDSSGANVLTF. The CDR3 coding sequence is TGTGCCAGTAGTACGACCGACAGCTCTGGGGCCAACGTCCTGACTTTC.